Described below is a single T cell receptor (beta chain) sequence and its context. The antigen is unknown. Germline CDR1 reads LNHNV; CDR2 reads YYDKDF (reference sequence). Trimming stripped 0 bases from V and 2 bases from J, with 10 bases between. CDR3 length: 15 amino acids. This record belongs to a study of CD8 T cells in Susac syndrome. Findings of the study overall: The study recognized that its TCR sequencing and HLA analysis covered a relatively small number of individuals.

The RNA, 0.5 to 1 ug, was put through reverse transcription using random hexamers. From the immunoSEQ multiplex PCR reads, TCRdb called clonotypes with MiXCR, one entry per CDR3 protein. The sample comprises about 120,000 distinct CDR3 sequences, around 94% of which are singletons, and approximately 0.089% rests with the top ten. Sequencing was done on a sample of CD4+ T cells from PBMCs. This sequence originates from a human donor in good health. The chain combines TRBV15 with TRBJ2-5, with D possibly being TRBD2 (6 bases). CDR3 bases: TGTGCCACCAGCAGAGATCCGGGAGTTCAAGAGACCCAGTACTTC. Translated: CATSRDPGVQETQYF.